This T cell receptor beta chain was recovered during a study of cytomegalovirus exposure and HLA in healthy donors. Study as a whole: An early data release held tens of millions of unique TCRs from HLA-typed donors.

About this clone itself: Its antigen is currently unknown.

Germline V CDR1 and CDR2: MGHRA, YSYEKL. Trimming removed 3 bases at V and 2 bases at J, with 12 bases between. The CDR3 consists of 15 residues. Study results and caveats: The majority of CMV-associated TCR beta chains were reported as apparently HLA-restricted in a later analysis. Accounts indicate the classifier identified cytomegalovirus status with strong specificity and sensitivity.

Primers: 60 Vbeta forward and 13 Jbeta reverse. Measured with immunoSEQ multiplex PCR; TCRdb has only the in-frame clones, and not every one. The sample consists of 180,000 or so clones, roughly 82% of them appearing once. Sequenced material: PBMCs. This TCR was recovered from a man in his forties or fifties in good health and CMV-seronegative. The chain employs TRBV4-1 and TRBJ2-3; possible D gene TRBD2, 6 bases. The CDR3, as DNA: TGCGCCAGCAGCCAGCCGGGGGACCTCACAGATACGCAGTATTTT. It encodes CASSQPGDLTDTQYF.